Shown below are 2 T cell receptor beta chains from a single sample sequenced in a study of blood T cell repertoires in COVID-19. Sequenced by immunoSEQ multiplex PCR; TCRdb stores in-frame clones only, minus some. The sample holds more than 85,000 clones, under 85% seen once. The specimen sequenced was peripheral blood. These receptors all stem from a human donor in a cohort sampled during active COVID-19.

The V call is TRBV27, the J call TRBJ1-3; D possibly corresponds to TRBD1 (6 bases). The CDR3 covers 17 residues. V lost 2 bases, J lost 7 bases, and 21 bases lay in between. The germline CDR1 and CDR2 sequences are MNHEY and SMNVEV (reference sequence). The CDR3 protein is CASSLTGGWGGRNTIYF. The CDR3 DNA sequence: TGTGCCAGCAGTTTAACGGGGGGTTGGGGGGGCCGGAACACCATATATTTT.

DNA for the CDR3: TGTGCCAGCAGTGAAGCGCTACACCAAGACAGGTTTTACAATGAGCAGTTCTTC. This gives the protein CASSEALHQDRFYNEQFF. The rearrangement uses TRBV6-1 and TRBJ2-1, with D maybe TRBD1 (6 bases). The germline CDR1 and CDR2 sequences are MNHNS and SASEGT. The CDR3 sequence is 18 residues long. The V end lost 0 bases, the J end lost 4 bases, and 19 bases lay between the germline ends.